The 17 T cell receptor beta chains listed next were all sequenced from one sample in a study of shared clonotypes between healthy human individuals. Sequencing was performed with immunoSEQ multiplex PCR; in TCRdb, only in-frame clones are kept and a portion is missing. The sample contains approximately 1,000,000 clones, approximately 77% of which appear only once. The sample was memory CD4+ T cells from PBMCs. Subset specified: CD45RA-negative fraction. These receptors originate from a man younger than 30 in good health. Some clones in this sample may be carry-over from other donors' samples.

This chain links TRBV7-2 with TRBJ2-1; TRBD2 matches at 13 bases. The germline V gene encodes CDR1 SGHTA and CDR2 FQGNSA. Trimming at V came to 6 bases and at J to 6 bases, leaving 8 bases not matched to a gene. CDR3 length: 16 residues. This CDR3 is CASRSAGLAGSNEQFF. The DNA for the CDR3 is TGTGCCAGCAGATCCGCGGGACTAGCGGGATCCAATGAGCAGTTCTTC.

On this clone: This may come from a read error, since a much larger clone is one base off. The chain employs TRBV29-1 and TRBJ1-2; 7 nucleotides match TRBD1. CDR3 length equals 12 residues. J was trimmed by 10 bases and V by 8 bases; bases with no gene match: 13. Germline values: CDR1 SQVTM, CDR2 ANQGSEA. The CDR3 sequence: CSSLGQDHVYTF. DNA of the CDR3: TGCAGCAGTCTTGGACAGGACCATGTCTACACCTTC.

This chain links TRBV5-6 with TRBJ2-3; D ambiguous. This CDR3 has 15 residues. From germline, CDR1 is SGHDT and CDR2 YYEEEE. Trimming left V 4 bases short and J 2 bases short, with 14 bases between. The CDR3 loop reads CASSLKPQTTDTQYF. In nucleotides, the CDR3 is TGTGCCAGCAGCCTCAAACCACAGACCACAGATACGCAGTATTTT.

The genes are TRBV27 and TRBJ2-7, with 8 bases lining up with TRBD1. The V gene's germline CDR1 is MNHEY and CDR2 SMNVEV (reference sequence). V gave up 6 bases and J gave up 4 bases; unmatched junction bases: 14. This CDR3 is 16 amino acids long. CDR3 nucleotides: TGTGCCAGCAGAAGACCTGGACCGGACAGGGTATACGAGCAGTACTTC. Residues: CASRRPGPDRVYEQYF.

This clone has more than one count but fewer than ten. V and J are TRBV27 and TRBJ2-6; D is undetermined. V was pared by 5 bases and J by 2 bases, with 10 bases between. Looked up from germline, CDR1 is MNHEY and CDR2 is SMNVEV (reference sequence). The CDR3 length is 15 residues. The CDR3 bases are TGTGCCAGCAGTCCAAACTCGGCTGGGGCCAACGTCCTGACTTTC. Translating it yields CASSPNSAGANVLTF.

V and J are TRBV7-8 and TRBJ2-3; 11 nucleotides line up with TRBD2. Germline CDR1 SGHVS, CDR2 FQNEAQ. This CDR3 is built from 16 residues. The junction had 6 bases not matched to a gene; V was cut back by 5 bases and J by 2 bases. The CDR3 DNA reads TGTGCCAGCAGCACAAGACTAGCGGGGTTCACAGATACGCAGTATTTT. Residues: CASSTRLAGFTDTQYF.

This clone was recorded a few times. V gene TRBV5-6 combines with J gene TRBJ2-7; no clear D gene. The CDR3 spans 11 residues. V was clipped by 3 bases and J by 1 base, with 2 bases between them. Germline V gene data show CDR1 as SGHDT and CDR2 as YYEEEE. The CDR3 nucleotides read TGTGCCAGCAGCTGGTCCTACGAGCAGTACTTC. Amino acids: CASSWSYEQYF.

The chain links TRBV2 to TRBJ1-1; D might be TRBD1 (5 bases). The CDR3 spans 13 residues. Trimming removed 5 bases at V and 10 bases at J, with 17 bases between. Germline-derived CDR1 and CDR2 are SNHLY and FYNNEI. CDR3 DNA: TGTGCCAGCAGTCTCCTGAGGACAATTTCAGCTTTCTTT. Its protein is CASSLLRTISAFF.

This chain joins TRBV27 and TRBJ2-1, with TRBD2 matching over 16 bases. The CDR3 sequence is 20 residues long. V shed 2 bases, J shed 4 bases, and the junction held 11 bases outside the gene matches. Germline lookup yields CDR1 MNHEY and CDR2 SMNVEV (reference sequence). Here the CDR3 reads CASSLIGGTSGRGPYNEQFF. The CDR3 DNA sequence: TGTGCCAGCAGTTTAATTGGAGGGACTAGCGGGAGGGGGCCTTACAATGAGCAGTTCTTC.

This rearrangement joins TRBV25-1 to TRBJ2-1; D gene uncertain. The CDR3 extends over 13 amino acids. CDR1 is MGHDK, CDR2 SYGVNS, per germline. The V and J ends lost 6 bases and 7 bases respectively, with 13 bases between them. In DNA form, the CDR3 reads TGTGCCAGCAGGAACACGGTACAGAATGAGCAGTTCTTC. Translated, it gives CASRNTVQNEQFF.

This sequence joins TRBV10-2 and TRBJ2-2; possibly TRBD2 for D (5 bases). V lost 3 bases and J 4 bases, leaving 15 bases between the germline ends. The CDR3 runs 16 residues. Germline V gene data show CDR1 as WSHSY and CDR2 as SAAADI. As DNA, the CDR3 is TGCGCCAGCAGTGATGCGGCGGGTAAAGGCACCGGGGAGCTGTTTTTT. It codes for CASSDAAGKGTGELFF.

The chain combines TRBV19 with TRBJ2-1; D possibly matches TRBD1 or TRBD2 (5 bases each). CDR3 length: 14 amino acids. Germline-derived CDR1 and CDR2 are LNHDA and SQIVND (reference sequence). V was shortened by 4 bases and J by 10 bases, with 17 bases between the two germline ends. CDR3: CASSTGTVVQEQFF. The CDR3, as DNA: TGTGCCAGTAGTACCGGGACGGTAGTACAGGAGCAGTTCTTC.

In this sample, this clone turned up a few times. CDR3 residues: CASSPRDRAGNEQFF. In nucleotides, the CDR3 is TGTGCCAGCAGTCCCCGGGACAGGGCAGGCAATGAGCAGTTCTTC. The chain uses TRBV6-5 and TRBJ2-1; 9 bases are shared with TRBD1. The CDR3 has 15 amino acids. The germline CDR1 and CDR2 sequences are MNHEY and SVGAGI. V gave up 5 bases and J gave up 6 bases; unmatched junction bases: 8.

This sequence joins TRBV6-5 and TRBJ1-1, with a possible D match to TRBD1 (5 bases). The V end was cut by 5 bases, the J end by 3 bases, with 16 bases between. Germline V gene lookup returns CDR1 MNHEY and CDR2 SVGAGI. The CDR3 is 15 amino acids. DNA for the CDR3: TGTGCCAGCAGTGTCGGGGACGGACGCCACACTGAAGCTTTCTTT. Translation gives CASSVGDGRHTEAFF.

The chain joins TRBV29-1 to TRBJ2-7, with D tentatively TRBD2 (5 bases). The CDR3 is made up of 12 amino acids. The V gene lost 4 bases and the J gene lost 3 bases, with 10 bases spanning the gap. CDR1 and CDR2 (germline): SQVTM, ANQGSEA. CDR3 bases: TGCAGCGTTGCGTTTAGCGTCTACGAGCAGTACTTC. This gives the protein CSVAFSVYEQYF.

Comment on this clone: Other DNA sequences in the sample encode the same CDR3. This rearrangement joins TRBV7-2 to TRBJ2-1; D gene uncertain. Germline V gene lookup returns CDR1 SGHTA and CDR2 FQGNSA. With 6 bases removed from V and 0 bases from J, the gap between germline ends came to 6 bases. This CDR3 has 13 residues. CDR3 amino acids: CASSLASYNEQFF. The DNA for the CDR3 is TGTGCCAGCAGTCTCGCCTCCTACAATGAGCAGTTCTTC.

The CDR3: CASMGGNTIYF. The CDR3 nucleotides are TGTGCCAGCATGGGCGGAAACACCATATATTTT. The V call is TRBV6-5, the J call TRBJ1-3; D gene uncertain. The CDR3 extends over 11 amino acids. Germline V gene data show CDR1 as MNHEY and CDR2 as SVGAGI. V was clipped by 7 bases and J by 4 bases, with 5 bases between them.